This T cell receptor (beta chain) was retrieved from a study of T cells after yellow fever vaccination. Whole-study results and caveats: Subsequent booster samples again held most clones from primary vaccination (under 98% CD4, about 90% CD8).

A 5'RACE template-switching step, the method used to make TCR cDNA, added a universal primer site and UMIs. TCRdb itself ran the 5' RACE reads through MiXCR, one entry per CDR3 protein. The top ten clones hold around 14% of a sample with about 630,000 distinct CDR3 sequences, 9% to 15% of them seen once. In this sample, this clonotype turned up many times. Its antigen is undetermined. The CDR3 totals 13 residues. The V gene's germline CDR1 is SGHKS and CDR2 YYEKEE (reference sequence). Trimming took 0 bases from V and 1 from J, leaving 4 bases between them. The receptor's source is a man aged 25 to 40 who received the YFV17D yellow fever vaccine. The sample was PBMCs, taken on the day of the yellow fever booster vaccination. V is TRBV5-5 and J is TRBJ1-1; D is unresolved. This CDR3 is CASSLAPNTEAFF. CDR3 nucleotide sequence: TGTGCCAGCAGCTTGGCCCCGAACACTGAAGCTTTCTTT.